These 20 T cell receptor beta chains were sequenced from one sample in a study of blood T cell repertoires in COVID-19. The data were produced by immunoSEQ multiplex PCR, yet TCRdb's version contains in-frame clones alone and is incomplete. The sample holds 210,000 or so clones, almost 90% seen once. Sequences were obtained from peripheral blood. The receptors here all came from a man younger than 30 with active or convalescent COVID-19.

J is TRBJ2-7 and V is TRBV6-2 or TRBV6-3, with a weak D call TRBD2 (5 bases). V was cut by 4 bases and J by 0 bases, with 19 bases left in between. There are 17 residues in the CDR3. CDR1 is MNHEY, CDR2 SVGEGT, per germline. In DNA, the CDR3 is TGTGCCAGCAGTTCCGGATCGACGGGAATCCTCTCCTACGAGCAGTACTTC. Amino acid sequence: CASSSGSTGILSYEQYF.

CDR3 in amino acids: CASSLPGQGGGKLFF. CDR3 nucleotides: TGTGCCAGCAGCCTCCCGGGACAGGGGGGTGGGAAACTGTTTTTT. The rearrangement uses TRBV28 and TRBJ1-4; 11 nucleotides match TRBD1. Per the germline V gene, CDR1 is MDHEN and CDR2 is SYDVKM. The CDR3 contains 15 residues. V lost 6 bases and J lost 11; bases outside the gene matches: 11.

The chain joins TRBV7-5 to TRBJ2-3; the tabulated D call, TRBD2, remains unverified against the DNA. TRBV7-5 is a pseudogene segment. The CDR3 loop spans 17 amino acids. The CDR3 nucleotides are TGTGTCAGAAGCTTATTTTTTGCGAGGGTTGGAACAGATACGCAGTATTTT. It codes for CVRSLFFARVGTDTQYF.

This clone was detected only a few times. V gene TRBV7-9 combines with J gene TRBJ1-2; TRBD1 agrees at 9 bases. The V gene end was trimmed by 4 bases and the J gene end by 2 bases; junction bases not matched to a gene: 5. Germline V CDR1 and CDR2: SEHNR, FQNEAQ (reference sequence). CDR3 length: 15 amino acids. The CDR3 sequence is CASSSRQGGNYGYTF. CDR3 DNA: TGTGCCAGCAGCTCCCGACAGGGGGGCAACTATGGCTACACCTTC.

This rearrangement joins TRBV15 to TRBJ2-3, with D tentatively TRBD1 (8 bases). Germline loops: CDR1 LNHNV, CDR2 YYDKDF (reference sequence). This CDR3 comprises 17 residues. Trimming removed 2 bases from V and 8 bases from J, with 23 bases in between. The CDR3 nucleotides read TGTGCCACCAGCAGAAGCGGACAGGGAGGGGTGTTAGGTACGCAGTATTTT. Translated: CATSRSGQGGVLGTQYF.

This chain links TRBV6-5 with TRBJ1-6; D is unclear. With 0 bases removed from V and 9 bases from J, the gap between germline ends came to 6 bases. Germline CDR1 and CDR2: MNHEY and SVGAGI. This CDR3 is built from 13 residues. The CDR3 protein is CASSYSLGSPLHF. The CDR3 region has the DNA TGTGCCAGCAGTTACTCGCTAGGTTCACCCCTCCACTTT.

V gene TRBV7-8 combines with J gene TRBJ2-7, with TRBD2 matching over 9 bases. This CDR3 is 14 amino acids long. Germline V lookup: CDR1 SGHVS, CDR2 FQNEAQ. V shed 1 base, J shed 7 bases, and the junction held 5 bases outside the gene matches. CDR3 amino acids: CASSLDGTSMEQYF. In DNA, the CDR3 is TGTGCCAGCAGCTTAGACGGGACTAGCATGGAGCAGTACTTC.

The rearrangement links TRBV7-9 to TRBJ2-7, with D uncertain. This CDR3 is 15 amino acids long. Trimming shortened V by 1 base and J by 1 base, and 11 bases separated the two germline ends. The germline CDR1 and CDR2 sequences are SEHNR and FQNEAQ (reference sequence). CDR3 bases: TGTGCCAGCAGCTTAGGGCCAGAGACATCCTACGAGCAGTACTTC. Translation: CASSLGPETSYEQYF.

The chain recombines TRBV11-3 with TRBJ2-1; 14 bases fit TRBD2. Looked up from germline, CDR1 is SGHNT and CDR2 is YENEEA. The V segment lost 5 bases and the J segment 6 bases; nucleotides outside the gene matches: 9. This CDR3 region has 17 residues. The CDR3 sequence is CASSPPLTSGRANEQFF. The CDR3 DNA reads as TGTGCCAGCAGCCCTCCCCTGACTAGCGGGAGGGCCAATGAGCAGTTCTTC.

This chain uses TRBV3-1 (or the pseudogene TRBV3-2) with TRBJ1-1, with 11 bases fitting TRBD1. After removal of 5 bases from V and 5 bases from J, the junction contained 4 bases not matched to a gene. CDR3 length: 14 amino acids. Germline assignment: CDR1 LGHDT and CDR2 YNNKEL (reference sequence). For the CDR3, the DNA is TGTGCCAGCAGCAGCCGGGACAGGGGGACTGAAGCTTTCTTT. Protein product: CASSSRDRGTEAFF.

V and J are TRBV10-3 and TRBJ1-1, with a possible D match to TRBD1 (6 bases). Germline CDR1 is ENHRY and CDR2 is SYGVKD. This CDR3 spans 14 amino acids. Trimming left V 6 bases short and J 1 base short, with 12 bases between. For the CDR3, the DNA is TGTGCCATCAGGCCAGGGGTTTCGAACACTGAAGCTTTCTTT. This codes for CAIRPGVSNTEAFF.

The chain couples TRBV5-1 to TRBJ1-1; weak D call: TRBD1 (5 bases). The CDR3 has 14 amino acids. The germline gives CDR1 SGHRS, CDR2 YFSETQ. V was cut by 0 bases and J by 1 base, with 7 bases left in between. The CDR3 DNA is TGCGCCAGCAGCTTGGACAGGTCGAACACTGAAGCTTTCTTT. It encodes CASSLDRSNTEAFF.

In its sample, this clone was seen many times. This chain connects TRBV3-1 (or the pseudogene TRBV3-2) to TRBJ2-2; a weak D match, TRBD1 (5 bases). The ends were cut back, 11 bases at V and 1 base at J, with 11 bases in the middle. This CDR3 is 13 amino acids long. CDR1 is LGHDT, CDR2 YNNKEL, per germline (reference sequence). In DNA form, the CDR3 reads TGTGCCGCCAGGCAGGGGAACACCGGGGAGCTGTTTTTT. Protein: CAARQGNTGELFF.

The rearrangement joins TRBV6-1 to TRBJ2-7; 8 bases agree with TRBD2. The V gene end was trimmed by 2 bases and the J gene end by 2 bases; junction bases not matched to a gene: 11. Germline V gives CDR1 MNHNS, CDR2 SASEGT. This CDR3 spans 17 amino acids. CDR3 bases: TGTGCCAGCAGTGAACCGGGACTAGAAGTTTCGGCCTACGAGCAGTACTTC. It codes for CASSEPGLEVSAYEQYF.

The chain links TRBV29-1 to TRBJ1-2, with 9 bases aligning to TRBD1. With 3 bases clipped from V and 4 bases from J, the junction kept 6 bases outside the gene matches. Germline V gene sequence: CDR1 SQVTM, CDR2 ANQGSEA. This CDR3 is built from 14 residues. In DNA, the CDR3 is TGCAGCGTTGACCCAACAGGGGGCGGCTATGGCTACACCTTC. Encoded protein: CSVDPTGGGYGYTF. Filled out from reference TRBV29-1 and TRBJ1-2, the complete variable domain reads SAVISQKPSRDICQRGTSLTIQCQVDSQVTMMFWYRQQPGQSLTLIATANQGSEATYESGFVIDKFPISRPNLTFSTLTVSNMSPEDSSIYLCSVDPTGGGYGYTFGSGTRLTVV.

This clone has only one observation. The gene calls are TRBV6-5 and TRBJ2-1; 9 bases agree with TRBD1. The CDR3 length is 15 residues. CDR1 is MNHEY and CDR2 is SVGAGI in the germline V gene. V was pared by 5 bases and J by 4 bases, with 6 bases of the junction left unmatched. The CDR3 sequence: CASSRPGQGYNEQFF. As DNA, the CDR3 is TGTGCCAGCAGTCGACCCGGACAGGGGTACAATGAGCAGTTCTTC.

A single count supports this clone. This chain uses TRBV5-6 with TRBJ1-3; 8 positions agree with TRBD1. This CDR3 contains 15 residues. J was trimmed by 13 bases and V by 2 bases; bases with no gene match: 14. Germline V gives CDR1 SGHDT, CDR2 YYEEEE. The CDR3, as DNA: TGTGCCAGCAGCTTTTCCGGGACAGGCCAGTATCGGATATATTTT. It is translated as CASSFSGTGQYRIYF. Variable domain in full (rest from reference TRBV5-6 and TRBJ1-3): DAGVTQSPTHLIKTRGQQVTLRCSPKSGHDTVSWYQQALGQGPQFIFQYYEEEERQRGNFPDRFSGHQFPNYSSELNVNALLLGDSALYLCASSFSGTGQYRIYFGEGSWLTVV.

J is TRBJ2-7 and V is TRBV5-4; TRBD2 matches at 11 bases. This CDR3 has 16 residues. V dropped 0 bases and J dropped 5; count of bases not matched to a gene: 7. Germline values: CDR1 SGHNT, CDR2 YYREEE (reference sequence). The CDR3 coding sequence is TGTGCCAGCAGCTTGGATTTTAGCGGGAGGGTGGACGAGCAGTACTTC. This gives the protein CASSLDFSGRVDEQYF.

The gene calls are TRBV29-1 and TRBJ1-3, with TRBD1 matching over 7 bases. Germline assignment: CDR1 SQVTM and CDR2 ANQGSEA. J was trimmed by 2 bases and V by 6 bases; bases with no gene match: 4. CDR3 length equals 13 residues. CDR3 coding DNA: TGCAGCGTGACAGGGACAGCTGGAAACACCATATATTTT. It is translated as CSVTGTAGNTIYF.

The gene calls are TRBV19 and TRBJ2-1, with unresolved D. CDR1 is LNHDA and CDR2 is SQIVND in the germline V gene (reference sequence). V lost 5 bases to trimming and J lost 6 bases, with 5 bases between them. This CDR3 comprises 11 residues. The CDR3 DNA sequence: TGTGCCAGTAGTCTCCTCAATGAGCAGTTCTTC. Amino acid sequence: CASSLLNEQFF.